Presented here are 24 T cell receptor beta chains from one specimen sequenced in a study of OX40 agonist ivuxolimab in advanced cancers. Clones were sequenced by immunoSEQ multiplex PCR, and TCRdb holds only the in-frame ones, with some missing. The sample yields about 46,000 clones, 70% to 90% seen once. The source was CD4+ or CD8+ T cells sorted from blood, collected in a trial of the OX40 agonist ivuxolimab. These receptors were obtained from an adult with an advanced solid tumor such as melanoma, head and neck, liver or kidney cancer.

The rearrangement uses TRBV5-6 and TRBJ2-7; 9 bases agree with TRBD1. CDR1 SGHDT and CDR2 YYEEEE come from the germline V gene. Trimming removed 2 bases from V and 5 bases from J; junction bases left unmatched: 5. This CDR3 spans 14 amino acids. The CDR3 bases are TGTGCCAGCAGCTTCCGGGACAGGGTTCACGAGCAGTACTTC. This encodes CASSFRDRVHEQYF.

This chain joins TRBV11-1 and TRBJ1-1; D remains ambiguous. Germline loops: CDR1 SGHAT, CDR2 FQDESV (reference sequence). The CDR3 length is 17 residues. The V end was cut by 4 bases, the J end by 6 bases, with 24 bases between. The CDR3, as DNA: TGTGCCAGCAGCTCCCTTGAGAGAGGATTTCGTAGAGCTGAAGCTTTCTTT. This codes for CASSSLERGFRRAEAFF.

The rearrangement uses TRBV25-1 and TRBJ2-2; tentative D call: TRBD1 (6 bases). This CDR3 has 14 residues. Germline CDR1 is MGHDK and CDR2 is SYGVNS. The V end was cut by 7 bases, the J end by 4 bases, with 13 bases between. The CDR3 protein is CASKGQDSTGELFF. In DNA, the CDR3 is TGTGCCAGCAAAGGGCAGGACAGCACCGGGGAGCTGTTTTTT. Using reference TRBV25-1 and TRBJ2-2 for the parts outside the CDR3, the full variable domain is EADIYQTPRYLVIGTGKKITLECSQTMGHDKMYWYQQDPGMELHLIHYSYGVNSTEKGDLSSESTVSRIRTEHFPLTLESARPSHTSQYLCASKGQDSTGELFFGEGSRLTVL.

The chain carries TRBV7-9 and TRBJ1-2; 10 bases fit TRBD1. CDR1 is SEHNR and CDR2 is FQNEAQ in the germline V gene (reference sequence). The V segment lost 1 base and the J segment 8 bases; nucleotides outside the gene matches: 4. The CDR3 totals 14 residues. DNA for the CDR3: TGTGCCAGCAGCTTAGGACAGGGGGCGACCGGCTACACCTTC. It codes for CASSLGQGATGYTF.

The chain employs TRBV6-5 and TRBJ1-2, with D maybe TRBD1 (5 bases). The CDR3 contains 12 residues. V shed 10 bases and J shed 5 bases, with 14 bases lying between them. CDR1 is MNHEY, CDR2 SVGAGI, per germline. CDR3: CATVGGGYGYTF. For the CDR3, the DNA is TGTGCCACCGTCGGCGGGGGTTATGGCTACACCTTC.

The rearrangement uses TRBV9 and TRBJ1-2, with a possible D match to TRBD1 (6 bases). V lost 0 bases to trimming and J lost 4 bases, with 16 bases between them. The CDR3 is 16 amino acids. Looked up from germline, CDR1 is SGDLS and CDR2 is YYNGEE. In DNA form, the CDR3 reads TGTGCCAGCAGCGTAGATCTCTCGGGACACATCTATGGCTACACCTTC. It specifies CASSVDLSGHIYGYTF.

The chain carries TRBV19 and TRBJ2-1; tentatively, D is TRBD1 (6 bases). CDR3 size: 12 residues. V was clipped by 3 bases and J by 9 bases, with 9 bases between them. Germline-derived CDR1 and CDR2 are LNHDA and SQIVND (reference sequence). The CDR3 DNA reads TGTGCCAGTAGTATCAGGGGCGGTGAGCAGTTCTTC. It encodes CASSIRGGEQFF.

There are a few counts of this clone. The chain combines TRBV6-6 with TRBJ2-3; D possibly corresponds to TRBD2 (6 bases). Looked up from germline, CDR1 is MNHNY and CDR2 is SVGAGI (reference sequence). V gave up 2 bases and J gave up 0 bases, with 9 bases separating them. This CDR3 contains 15 residues. The CDR3 region has the DNA TGTGCCAGCAGTTACGGAGGGGCTAGCACAGATACGCAGTATTTT. Amino acid sequence: CASSYGGASTDTQYF.

The chain couples TRBV7-2 to TRBJ1-2; D is unclear. Germline V CDR1 and CDR2: SGHTA, FQGNSA. CDR3 length equals 15 residues. V was shortened by 1 base and J by 0 bases, with 9 bases between the two germline ends. The CDR3 loop is CASSLDPSTNYGYTF. DNA for the CDR3: TGTGCCAGCAGCTTAGATCCGAGTACTAACTATGGCTACACCTTC.

The rearrangement uses TRBV19 and TRBJ1-1; 9 bases line up with TRBD1. Germline V CDR1 and CDR2: LNHDA, SQIVND (reference sequence). The CDR3 totals 16 residues. V gave up 6 bases and J gave up 0 bases; unmatched junction bases: 8. The CDR3, as DNA: TGTGCCAGTAGCTCCTACGGACAGGGGTTGAACACTGAAGCTTTCTTT. This gives the protein CASSSYGQGLNTEAFF. Drawing the rest from reference TRBV19 and TRBJ1-1, the complete variable domain is DGGITQSPKYLFRKEGQNVTLSCEQNLNHDAMYWYRQDPGQGLRLIYYSQIVNDFQKGDIAEGYSVSREKKESFPLTVTSAQKNPTAFYLCASSSYGQGLNTEAFFGQGTRLTVV.

V usage is TRBV9 and J usage is TRBJ2-7; 9 positions agree with TRBD1. The ends lost 3 bases at V and 2 bases at J; junction bases unmatched: 9. The CDR3 sequence is 16 residues long. Germline CDR1 SGDLS, CDR2 YYNGEE. The DNA of the CDR3 is TGTGCCAGCAGCGAGGGACAGGGACAGGCCGCCTACGAGCAGTACTTC. Translation gives CASSEGQGQAAYEQYF. Drawing the rest from reference TRBV9 and TRBJ2-7, the complete variable domain is DSGVTQTPKHLITATGQRVTLRCSPRSGDLSVYWYQQSLDQGLQFLIQYYNGEERAKGNILERFSAQQFPDLHSELNLSSLELGDSALYFCASSEGQGQAAYEQYFGPGTRLTVT.

The rearrangement joins TRBV6-6 to TRBJ2-7; D is unresolved. Germline CDR1 and CDR2: MNHNY and SVGAGI (reference sequence). Deletions cut 0 bases from V and 4 bases from J, with 10 bases between. The CDR3 runs 14 residues. This CDR3 is CASSYSTMGYEQYF. As DNA, the CDR3 is TGTGCCAGCAGTTACTCGACCATGGGTTACGAGCAGTACTTC.

The chain links TRBV28 to TRBJ2-1; the match to TRBD2 covers 14 bases. This CDR3 spans 16 amino acids. Germline CDR1 and CDR2: MDHEN and SYDVKM. V shed 5 bases and J 10 bases; nucleotides not matched to a gene: 10. The CDR3 sequence: CASSGPGTSGSGEQFF. CDR3 in DNA: TGTGCCAGCAGTGGCCCCGGGACTAGCGGGAGTGGCGAGCAGTTCTTC.

This rearrangement joins TRBV5-4 to TRBJ2-7; D unclear. V lost 4 bases and J 4 bases, leaving 15 bases between the germline ends. The CDR3 loop spans 14 amino acids. Germline loops: CDR1 SGHNT, CDR2 YYREEE (reference sequence). The CDR3 DNA reads TGTGCCAGCAGCCCGAGGCAAGAGACTTACGAGCAGTACTTC. It yields the protein CASSPRQETYEQYF. Full variable domain (outside the CDR3, taken from reference TRBV5-4 and TRBJ2-7): ETGVTQSPTHLIKTRGQQVTLRCSSQSGHNTVSWYQQALGQGPQFIFQYYREEENGRGNFPPRFSGLQFPNYSSELNVNALELDDSALYLCASSPRQETYEQYFGPGTRLTVT.

The gene calls are TRBV6-5 and TRBJ1-4; D is ambiguous. Germline V lookup: CDR1 MNHEY, CDR2 SVGAGI. V was pared by 6 bases and J by 8 bases, with 16 bases between. The length of the CDR3 is 14 residues. DNA for the CDR3: TGTGCCAGCAGCAGAGTACATGGAAGGGAAAAACTGTTTTTT. Translating it yields CASSRVHGREKLFF.

The rearrangement joins TRBV19 to TRBJ1-1; D remains ambiguous. Germline CDR1 reads LNHDA; CDR2 reads SQIVND (reference sequence). This CDR3 is 13 amino acids long. V gave up 7 bases and J gave up 1 base, with 10 bases separating them. This chain's CDR3 is CASTPVQNTEAFF. CDR3 DNA sequence: TGTGCCAGTACCCCGGTCCAGAACACTGAAGCTTTCTTT.

The chain combines TRBV7-9 with TRBJ2-5; D gene unclear. Trimming took 2 bases from V and 0 from J, leaving 10 bases between them. This CDR3 spans 15 amino acids. The germline V gene encodes CDR1 SEHNR and CDR2 FQNEAQ (reference sequence). Here the CDR3 DNA reads TGTGCCAGCAGCTTATCCTCCGCGTACCAAGAGACCCAGTACTTC. The encoded protein is CASSLSSAYQETQYF.

The rearrangement links TRBV4-3 to TRBJ2-1, with TRBD1 matching over 7 bases. The CDR3 is 15 residues long. After removal of 4 bases from V and 2 bases from J, the junction contained 5 bases not matched to a gene. Germline V gene sequence: CDR1 LGHNA, CDR2 YSLEER. The CDR3 protein is CASSLDRAPYNEQFF. The CDR3 DNA follows: TGCGCCAGCAGCCTTGACAGGGCGCCCTACAATGAGCAGTTCTTC.

The chain employs TRBV4-1 and TRBJ2-5; D is undetermined. This CDR3 is built from 12 residues. CDR1 and CDR2 (germline): MGHRA, YSYEKL. Trimming removed 0 bases at V and 4 bases at J, with 3 bases between. CDR3: CASSQDRETQYF. CDR3 nucleotides: TGCGCCAGCAGCCAAGATCGAGAGACCCAGTACTTC.

The V gene is TRBV28, the J gene TRBJ2-5; D remains ambiguous. The germline gives CDR1 MDHEN, CDR2 SYDVKM. Between the trimmed V and J ends, which lost 6 bases and 4 bases, there was a span of 6 bases. The length of the CDR3 is 11 residues. In DNA, the CDR3 is TGTGCCAGCAGAAGAGGAGAGACCCAGTACTTC. Translated, it gives CASRRGETQYF.

The V gene is TRBV7-9, the J gene TRBJ2-1; 13 bases are a match to TRBD2. The ends lost 5 bases at V and 8 bases at J; junction bases unmatched: 6. In germline, CDR1 is SEHNR, CDR2 FQNEAQ (reference sequence). The CDR3 covers 15 residues. The CDR3 coding sequence is TGTGCCAGCAGCCTACTAGCGGGAGGGCCGGATGAGCAGTTCTTC. It translates to CASSLLAGGPDEQFF.

The chain uses TRBV2 and TRBJ2-1, with 10 positions matching TRBD2. Trimming at V came to 5 bases and at J to 5 bases, leaving 6 bases not matched to a gene. Germline CDR1 reads SNHLY; CDR2 reads FYNNEI. There are 15 residues in the CDR3. CDR3 sequence reads: CASSFLAGVNNEQFF. Here the CDR3 DNA reads TGTGCCAGCAGTTTCCTAGCGGGAGTCAACAATGAGCAGTTCTTC. The variable domain in full, with the rest retrieved from reference TRBV2 and TRBJ2-1, is EPEVTQTPSHQVTQMGQEVILRCVPISNHLYFYWYRQILGQKVEFLVSFYNNEISEKSEIFDDQFSVERPDGSNFTLKIRSTKLEDSAMYFCASSFLAGVNNEQFFGPGTRLTVL.

This clone has a single count. This chain links TRBV2 with TRBJ2-3; no clear D. Germline CDR1 SNHLY, CDR2 FYNNEI. V gave up 1 base and J gave up 2 bases, with 13 bases separating them. This CDR3 spans 16 amino acids. The CDR3 spells CASSEELASSTDTQYF. The CDR3, as DNA: TGTGCCAGCAGTGAAGAGCTGGCAAGTTCCACAGATACGCAGTATTTT. Full variable domain (missing parts from reference TRBV2 and TRBJ2-3): EPEVTQTPSHQVTQMGQEVILRCVPISNHLYFYWYRQILGQKVEFLVSFYNNEISEKSEIFDDQFSVERPDGSNFTLKIRSTKLEDSAMYFCASSEELASSTDTQYFGPGTRLTVL.

The chain combines TRBV21-1 with TRBJ1-5; TRBD1 was called by the table and not checked on the DNA. TRBV21-1 is a pseudogene segment. The CDR3 is 13 amino acids. CDR3 amino acids: CASSKEGYQPQHF. The DNA for the CDR3 is TGTGCCAGCAGCAAAGAGGGGTATCAGCCCCAGCATTTT.